Listed below are T cell receptor beta chains from one sample, sequenced in a study of shared clonotypes between healthy human individuals. TCRdb's table, derived via immunoSEQ multiplex PCR, lists solely in-frame clones and lacks some. The sample holds just over 2,000,000 clones, 90% to 95% seen once. Sequencing was performed on naive CD4+ T cells sorted from blood. These receptors all stem from a man younger than 35 in good health. Each CDR3 is given with its conserved first and last residue.

TRBV5-5	CASSYRDRGPYNSPLHF
TRBV28	CASSGTSGAYNEQFF
TRBV30	CAWSVPRGANSNQPQHF
TRBV5-4	CASSSGKGGTKSTDTQYF
TRBV4-1	CASSQGARYQETQYF
TRBV7-6	CASSQGLSSSGNTIYF
TRBV10-3	CAISEMLNTEAFF
TRBV5-1	CASSVGQGGNEQFF
TRBV5-1	CASSLASYTGYEQYF
TRBV6-6	CASLRDSGTGELFF
TRBV11-2	CASSLLKAFQETQYF
TRBV10-3	CAISEKGLAGPNEQFF
TRBV19	CASNVGGYGYTF
TRBV6-5	CASSTYTGNTEAFF
TRBV4-1	CASSLTLFLRGLGPNEQFF
TRBV7-9	CASSPGTGGGYTEAFF
TRBV5-4	CASSRTGSTDTQYF
TRBV7-8	CASSIGTGTDTQYF
TRBV5-4	CASSGTGGPNTGELFF
TRBV18	CASSPARGNEAFF
TRBV10-3	CAISKQTTGGNEQYF
TRBV7-2	CASSLSGKGLYGYTF
TRBV28	CASSFSGLAKNIQYF
TRBV7-2	CASSPQGSEQYF
TRBV7-9	CASSYRGTYNEQFF
TRBV29-1	CSVAGWNTEAFF
TRBV5-4	CASNGGSGPSGANVLTF
TRBV10-3	CAISRPNTGELFF
TRBV7-2	CASSLQSGSYEQYF
TRBV11-3	CASSLHSLPTDTQYF
TRBV7-9	CASSFRTDQETQYF
TRBV4-3	CASSQDQQGRYGYTF
TRBV10-1	CASSESGGSYEQYF
TRBV6-1	CASRQDSYEQYF
TRBV5-8	CASSLAAGSGEQYF
TRBV6-1	CASRGDSSEKLFF
TRBV28	CAGLQRVSYNEQFF
TRBV5-6	CASSLVVAGSSYNSPLHF
TRBV28	CASSFDPGRGPTDTQYF
TRBV7-9	CASSFDSGTTEAFF
TRBV5-8	CASSLLTSGVIREQYF
TRBV27	CASRTGETQYF
TRBV10-1	CASRLVYHYEQYF
TRBV18	CASSPQRNSPLHF
TRBV7-9	CASSWIGTGGSYEQYF
TRBV9	CASSVATGVNTEAFF
TRBV7-6	CASSLGEGSSYNSPLHF
TRBV5-4	CASSLVLRESEQYF
TRBV5-1	CASTRDKLSTGELFF